The rows below give T cell receptor beta chains drawn from one sample of a study of vaccination and CD4 T cells after COVID-19. Their cognate antigens are unknown. TCRdb re-called the PCR reads through MiXCR, storing one row per CDR3 protein. The table records about 10,000 distinct CDR3 sequences, around half of them present only once. Sequencing was carried out using CD4+ T cells from blood, cultured in vitro. All receptors derive from a human donor who had recovered from COVID-19. Each CDR3 is given without its conserved first and last residue. Each record gives: J gene, V gene, CDR3 protein.

j_gene: TRBJ2-1; v_gene: TRBV15; CDR3aa: ATSREGGTSYNEQF
j_gene: TRBJ1-5; v_gene: TRBV21-1; CDR3aa: ASSPRDRGHNQPQH
j_gene: TRBJ2-3; v_gene: TRBV29-1; CDR3aa: SVVGGGGLDTQY
j_gene: TRBJ1-1; v_gene: TRBV19; CDR3aa: ATNDRGGRTEAF
j_gene: TRBJ2-3; v_gene: TRBV2; CDR3aa: ASRTSPPGDTQY
j_gene: TRBJ2-1; v_gene: TRBV6-2/TRBV6-3; CDR3aa: ASRPGQLLYNEQF
j_gene: TRBJ2-3; v_gene: TRBV11-2; CDR3aa: ASSSYLAGPTDTQY
j_gene: TRBJ1-1; v_gene: TRBV12-3/TRBV12-4; CDR3aa: ASSWDGSPLTEAF
j_gene: TRBJ2-3; v_gene: TRBV10-3; CDR3aa: AISGQGARDTQY
j_gene: TRBJ2-7; v_gene: TRBV2; CDR3aa: ASSGLAGLEQY
j_gene: TRBJ2-7; v_gene: TRBV12-3/TRBV12-4; CDR3aa: ASSYAAYSSRHEQY
j_gene: TRBJ2-7; v_gene: TRBV20-1; CDR3aa: SARVPASSEQY
j_gene: TRBJ2-4; v_gene: TRBV20-1; CDR3aa: SAPRSKNIQY
j_gene: TRBJ2-7; v_gene: TRBV11-3; CDR3aa: ASSPVDGGEQY
j_gene: TRBJ2-7; v_gene: TRBV24-1; CDR3aa: ATSASGTSYEQY
j_gene: TRBJ1-6; v_gene: TRBV6-1; CDR3aa: ASTQGWSPLH
j_gene: TRBJ1-5; v_gene: TRBV10-3; CDR3aa: ASSPRDSLNQPQH
j_gene: TRBJ2-3; v_gene: TRBV6-1; CDR3aa: ASSNTDTQY
j_gene: TRBJ1-5; v_gene: TRBV10-1; CDR3aa: ARTTGPSGQPQH
j_gene: TRBJ2-5; v_gene: TRBV7-2; CDR3aa: ASSSRVARWKETQY
j_gene: TRBJ1-4; v_gene: TRBV20-1; CDR3aa: SGTVATNEKLF
j_gene: TRBJ1-1; v_gene: TRBV28; CDR3aa: ASSLPSRDTEAF
j_gene: TRBJ1-6; v_gene: TRBV7-9; CDR3aa: ASSLGGGGSPLH
j_gene: TRBJ2-7; v_gene: TRBV7-9; CDR3aa: ASSFDGTGYEQY
j_gene: TRBJ1-5; v_gene: TRBV2; CDR3aa: ASRAGLSNQPQH
j_gene: TRBJ1-1; v_gene: TRBV27; CDR3aa: ASRRGQYTEAF
j_gene: TRBJ2-7; v_gene: TRBV28; CDR3aa: ASSLSRGIGSFDYEQY
j_gene: TRBJ1-2; v_gene: TRBV28; CDR3aa: ASRAGGPYGYT
j_gene: TRBJ2-7; v_gene: TRBV4-1; CDR3aa: ASSQGLAGGKPYEQY
j_gene: TRBJ2-1; v_gene: TRBV12-3/TRBV12-4; CDR3aa: ASSLAGGENEQF
j_gene: TRBJ1-2; v_gene: TRBV20-1; CDR3aa: SLYGRTKTNYGYT
j_gene: TRBJ2-7; v_gene: TRBV5-1; CDR3aa: ASSLEAVEQY
j_gene: TRBJ1-2; v_gene: TRBV11-2; CDR3aa: ASSLGVGDHYGYT
j_gene: TRBJ1-5; v_gene: TRBV6-2/TRBV6-3; CDR3aa: ASRWTGNQPQH
j_gene: TRBJ2-3; v_gene: TRBV6-1; CDR3aa: ASSEAYSGRATDTQY
j_gene: TRBJ1-5; v_gene: TRBV11-2; CDR3aa: ASSRGDRGLGNQPQH
j_gene: TRBJ1-1; v_gene: TRBV6-1; CDR3aa: ASSVPGTPWRLNTEAF
j_gene: TRBJ2-7; v_gene: TRBV5-1; CDR3aa: ASSQRADSYEQY
j_gene: TRBJ1-6; v_gene: TRBV5-1; CDR3aa: ASSFDRGGRSPLH
j_gene: TRBJ2-3; v_gene: TRBV12-3/TRBV12-4; CDR3aa: VSSYSRGRTDTQY
j_gene: TRBJ1-2; v_gene: TRBV20-1; CDR3aa: SARDWRQHGYT
j_gene: TRBJ2-5; v_gene: TRBV7-9; CDR3aa: ASSFGVKETQY
j_gene: TRBJ1-6; v_gene: TRBV5-4; CDR3aa: ASSFQGAYNSPLH
j_gene: TRBJ2-3; v_gene: TRBV28; CDR3aa: ASLPGSTDTQY
j_gene: TRBJ1-3; v_gene: TRBV15; CDR3aa: ATSRGGSQPSGNTIY
j_gene: TRBJ2-7; v_gene: TRBV19; CDR3aa: ASSIVNQGPREQY
j_gene: TRBJ2-2; v_gene: TRBV20-1; CDR3aa: SARVQLNTGELF
j_gene: TRBJ1-1; v_gene: TRBV7-9; CDR3aa: ASSSQSWNTEAF
j_gene: TRBJ2-1; v_gene: TRBV7-2; CDR3aa: ASSPQSAYNEQF
j_gene: TRBJ2-7; v_gene: TRBV28; CDR3aa: ASRLLTGDEQY
j_gene: TRBJ2-7; v_gene: TRBV20-1; CDR3aa: SARESTPGGHYEQY
j_gene: TRBJ2-1; v_gene: TRBV7-2; CDR3aa: ASSLAPIGGINEQF
j_gene: TRBJ1-2; v_gene: TRBV7-8; CDR3aa: ASSLGSAGEGYGYT
j_gene: TRBJ1-2; v_gene: TRBV25-1; CDR3aa: ASSESSGRRGYT
j_gene: TRBJ2-5; v_gene: TRBV24-1; CDR3aa: ATSDSRQGGETQY
j_gene: TRBJ2-3; v_gene: TRBV7-2; CDR3aa: ASSGTSGSIPDTQY
j_gene: TRBJ1-1; v_gene: TRBV14; CDR3aa: ASSQYPGTGGTEAF
j_gene: TRBJ1-1; v_gene: TRBV12-3/TRBV12-4; CDR3aa: ASSFSGGGSWSAF
j_gene: TRBJ2-5; v_gene: TRBV28; CDR3aa: ASSLVGVYQETQY
j_gene: TRBJ1-6; v_gene: TRBV30; CDR3aa: AWRRYGQGNDSPLH